This entry lists 19 T cell receptor beta chains sequenced from one sample in a study of metastatic and nonmetastatic thyroid tumors. Before thyroid surgery, none of the patients had received any treatment. Through MiXCR, TCRdb re-clonotyped the PCR reads. This sample carries around 15,000 clones, roughly 26% of them seen once, and the ten largest clones take about 13%. The material sequenced was tumor tissue. All receptors come from a male donor with papillary thyroid cancer or a benign thyroid nodule (not recorded which). Some clones in this sample may be carry-over from other donors' samples.

Ten or more counts support this clone. This rearrangement joins TRBV20-1 to TRBJ1-2; 7 bases map to TRBD1. The CDR3 length is 13 residues. The V segment lost 5 bases and the J segment 4 bases; nucleotides outside the gene matches: 7. Germline-derived CDR1 and CDR2 are DFQATT and SNEGSKA (reference sequence). CDR3 bases: TGCAGTGCTGGCGAGGCAGGGGGCTATGGCTACACCTTC. Protein product: CSAGEAGGYGYTF.

The chain employs TRBV7-3 and TRBJ1-3, with 8 bases matching TRBD1. From germline, CDR1 is SGHTA and CDR2 FQGTGA. CDR3 size: 15 residues. The V segment lost 2 bases and the J segment 3 bases; nucleotides outside the gene matches: 3. CDR3 protein: CASSLSGGFGNTIYF. CDR3 in DNA: TGTGCCAGCAGCTTATCAGGGGGCTTTGGAAACACCATATATTTT.

The chain couples TRBV5-1 to TRBJ2-3; no clear D gene. Germline V gene sequence: CDR1 SGHRS, CDR2 YFSETQ. This CDR3 is 14 amino acids long. V was trimmed by 1 base and J by 2 bases, leaving 8 bases between them. Written as DNA, the CDR3 is TGCGCCAGCAGCTTGCAGCAGTACACAGATACGCAGTATTTT. Residues: CASSLQQYTDTQYF. Based on the CDR3 plus reference TRBV5-1 and TRBJ2-3, the full variable domain is KAGVTQTPRYLIKTRGQQVTLSCSPISGHRSVSWYQQTPGQGLQFLFEYFSETQRNKGNFPGRFSGRQFSNSRSEMNVSTLELGDSALYLCASSLQQYTDTQYFGPGTRLTVL.

The gene calls are TRBV7-8 and TRBJ1-2; maybe TRBD1 (6 bases). The V gene lost 4 bases and the J gene lost 2 bases, with 14 bases spanning the gap. The CDR3 has 15 residues. CDR1 SGHVS and CDR2 FQNEAQ come from the germline V gene. CDR3 sequence: CASSSARTVNYGYTF. CDR3 bases: TGTGCCAGCAGCTCCGCAAGGACAGTGAACTATGGCTACACCTTC.

This clone is judged medium-sized (0.01 to 0.1%). The chain combines TRBV2 with TRBJ2-2, with 10 bases that match TRBD2. V shed 6 bases, J shed 2 bases, and the junction held 3 bases outside the gene matches. Germline assignment: CDR1 SNHLY and CDR2 FYNNEI. The CDR3 runs to 15 residues. The CDR3 here is CASSPSGGNTGELFF. Here the CDR3 DNA reads TGTGCCAGCAGCCCTAGCGGGGGAAACACCGGGGAGCTGTTTTTT.

V is TRBV20-1 and J is TRBJ2-3; D gene unclear. Per the germline V gene, CDR1 is DFQATT and CDR2 is SNEGSKA (reference sequence). With 1 base removed from V and 0 bases from J, the gap between germline ends came to 11 bases. The CDR3 extends over 15 amino acids. The DNA for the CDR3 is TGCAGTGCTAGAGGGATACAAGCCAGCACAGATACGCAGTATTTT. It codes for CSARGIQASTDTQYF.

The chain combines TRBV6-4 with TRBJ1-5; 9 nucleotides agree with TRBD1. The CDR3 totals 15 residues. Germline CDR1 and CDR2: MRHNA and SNTAGT. The J segment lost 1 base and the V segment lost 5 bases, leaving 3 bases of the junction unmatched. The CDR3 coding sequence is TGTGCCAGCAGTTCTGGGACAGGGAGCAATCAGCCCCAGCATTTT. Its translation: CASSSGTGSNQPQHF.

Regarding this clone: At one end the junction does not follow the germline gene, possibly because of a read error. The CDR3 sequence is CSAAGSYYGYAF. CDR3 sequence (DNA): TGCAGCGCCGCAGGCAGTTACTATGGCTACGCCTTC. The V call is TRBV29-1, the J call TRBJ1-2, with D hard to call. The CDR3 consists of 12 residues. Germline V gene sequence: CDR1 SQVTM, CDR2 ANQGSEA. The variable domain in full, with the rest retrieved from reference TRBV29-1 and TRBJ1-2, is SAVISQKPSRDICQRGTSLTIQCQVDSQVTMMFWYRQQPGQSLTLIATANQGSEATYESGFVIDKFPISRPNLTFSTLTVSNMSPEDSSIYLCSAAGSYYGYAFGSGTRLTVV.

This clone is labeled medium-sized (0.01 to 0.1%). The V call is TRBV6-1, the J call TRBJ2-5; a weak D match, TRBD1 (5 bases). CDR1 is MNHNS, CDR2 SASEGT, per germline. This CDR3 comprises 13 residues. V was pared by 5 bases and J by 7 bases, with 14 bases between. CDR3 DNA sequence: TGTGCCAGCAGTAAGGACACCCAGGGGACCCAGTACTTC. Protein: CASSKDTQGTQYF.

The chain recombines TRBV30 with TRBJ1-4; D is uncertain. In germline, CDR1 is GTSNPN, CDR2 SVGIG (reference sequence). V lost 4 bases to trimming and J lost 5 bases, with 14 bases between them. The CDR3 spans 14 residues. The chain's CDR3 is CAWTVPAMNEKLFF. In DNA form, the CDR3 reads TGTGCCTGGACCGTGCCCGCAATGAATGAAAAACTGTTTTTT.

The chain links TRBV10-2 to TRBJ2-6; D is unresolved. The length of the CDR3 is 14 residues. Germline V gene sequence: CDR1 WSHSY, CDR2 SAAADI. Trimming cost V 3 bases and J 4 bases, with 7 bases left between them. The CDR3 sequence is CASSEGLGANVLTF. CDR3 bases: TGCGCCAGCAGTGAAGGGTTAGGGGCCAACGTCCTGACTTTC.

This clone was seen at least ten times. V is TRBV10-3 and J is TRBJ1-2; possibly TRBD1 for D (5 bases). The CDR3 is made up of 14 amino acids. Germline V gene data show CDR1 as ENHRY and CDR2 as SYGVKD. Trimming pared 8 bases from V and 6 bases from J, leaving 19 bases between. The CDR3 spells CAIRTGAGYHGYTF. The CDR3 DNA follows: TGTGCCATCCGAACCGGGGCGGGGTACCATGGCTACACCTTC.

About this clone: At one boundary the junction diverges from the germline segment, which might be a read error. DNA for the CDR3: TGTGCCAGCAGCGACCTGTCGGGGCCCACATATACGCAGTATTTT. This sequence encodes CASSDLSGPTYTQYF. The chain combines TRBV7-3 with TRBJ2-3; D tentatively reads TRBD1 or TRBD2 (5 bases each). The CDR3 length is 15 residues. Germline-derived CDR1 and CDR2 are SGHTA and FQGTGA.

In its sample, this clone was seen many times. The chain couples TRBV7-9 to TRBJ1-5; D not certain. Germline CDR1 SEHNR, CDR2 FQNEAQ (reference sequence). Trimming stripped 3 bases from V and 3 bases from J, with 3 bases between. This CDR3 is 12 amino acids long. CDR3 protein: CASSFDNQPQHF. In DNA form, the CDR3 reads TGTGCCAGCAGCTTCGACAATCAGCCCCAGCATTTT.

This clone was detected ten times or more. The genes are TRBV29-1 and TRBJ2-3; D is perhaps TRBD1 (5 bases). CDR1 SQVTM and CDR2 ANQGSEA come from the germline V gene. With 0 bases removed from V and 1 base from J, the gap between germline ends came to 8 bases. The length of the CDR3 is 14 residues. CDR3 amino acids: CSVEDATGTDTQYF. CDR3 DNA sequence: TGCAGCGTTGAAGACGCGACAGGCACAGATACGCAGTATTTT.

This sequence joins TRBV6-5 and TRBJ1-1, with D tentatively TRBD1 (5 bases). Germline values: CDR1 MNHEY, CDR2 SVGAGI. Trimming pared 2 bases from V and 1 base from J, leaving 5 bases between. This CDR3 is 13 amino acids long. CDR3 nucleotide sequence: TGTGCCAGCAGTTACGGGGGGAACACTGAAGCTTTCTTT. Protein: CASSYGGNTEAFF.

This clone appeared a few times. Germline is not matched at one junction end, which may reflect a read error. The chain recombines TRBV12-5 with TRBJ2-2, with D possibly TRBD2 on 6 matching bases. From germline, CDR1 is LGHNT and CDR2 FRNRAP. The CDR3 is 16 residues long. CDR3 bases: TGCGCTAGTTGTTTTGAAGACGGGAGAGGGACCGGGGAGCTGTTTTTT. Protein: CASCFEDGRGTGELFF.

This clone was seen a few times. The CDR3 loop is CASSFGLDPPREQYF. CDR3 coding DNA: TGTGCCAGCAGTTTTGGACTAGATCCACCTAGGGAGCAGTACTTC. V usage is TRBV2 and J usage is TRBJ2-7; the match to TRBD2 covers 7 bases. Germline CDR1 and CDR2: SNHLY and FYNNEI. The length of the CDR3 is 15 residues. The junction had 14 bases not matched to a gene; V was cut back by 5 bases and J by 7 bases.

This clone was seen ten or more times. V is TRBV10-2 and J is TRBJ2-7, with D maybe TRBD1 (6 bases). The CDR3 is 16 amino acids. CDR1 and CDR2 (germline): WSHSY, SAAADI. The germline V and J ends were trimmed by 3 bases and 2 bases, with 17 bases remaining between them. CDR3 sequence reads: CASSEPQRGKTYEQYF. CDR3 DNA sequence: TGCGCCAGCAGTGAACCCCAAAGGGGGAAGACCTACGAGCAGTACTTC.